This record concerns one TCR beta chain sequence. The data derive from a study of blood T cell repertoires in COVID-19. The CDR3 is made up of 16 amino acids. Looked up from germline, CDR1 is SGHDT and CDR2 is YYEEEE. Trimming stripped 0 bases from V and 2 bases from J, with 12 bases between. Method: immunoSEQ multiplex PCR; TCRdb's copy keeps in-frame clones and lacks some. Of 20,000 to 25,000 clones listed, 75% to 90% were seen once; the top ten hold around 23%. V is TRBV5-6 and J is TRBJ1-3, with no clear D. The TCR was taken from a man of 80 years or more with active or convalescent COVID-19. Sequencing was performed on peripheral blood. CDR3: CASSLGLALAGNTIYF. The DNA for the CDR3 is TGTGCCAGCAGCTTGGGACTGGCCCTAGCTGGAAACACCATATATTTT.